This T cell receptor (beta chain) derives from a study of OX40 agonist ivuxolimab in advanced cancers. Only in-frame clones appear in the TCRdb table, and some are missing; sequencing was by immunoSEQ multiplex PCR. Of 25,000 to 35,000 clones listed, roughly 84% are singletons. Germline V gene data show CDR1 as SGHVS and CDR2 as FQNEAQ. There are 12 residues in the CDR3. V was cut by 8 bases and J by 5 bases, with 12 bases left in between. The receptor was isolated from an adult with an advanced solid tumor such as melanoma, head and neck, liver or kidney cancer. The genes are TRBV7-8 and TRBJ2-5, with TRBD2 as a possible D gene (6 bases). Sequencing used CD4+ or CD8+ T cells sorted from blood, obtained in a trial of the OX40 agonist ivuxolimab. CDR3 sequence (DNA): TGTGCCAGCCGATTTGGGGGGGAGACCCAGTACTTC. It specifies CASRFGGETQYF. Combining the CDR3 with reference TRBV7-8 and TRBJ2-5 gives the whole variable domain GAGVSQSPRYKVAKRGQDVALRCDPISGHVSLFWYQQALGQGPEFLTYFQNEAQLDKSGLPSDRFFAERPEGSVSTLKIQRTQQEDSAVYLCASRFGGETQYFGPGTRLLVL.